A selection of T cell receptor beta chains follows, all from one sample in a study of blood T cell repertoires in COVID-19. Sequencing used immunoSEQ multiplex PCR; TCRdb keeps in-frame clones, though not all of them. The sample yields 150,000 or so clones, approximately 83% seen once. Sequencing was carried out using peripheral blood. These receptors came from a woman aged 60 to 75 with acute or convalescent COVID-19. The CDR3 runs from the conserved cysteine through the conserved F or W. D genes are given only for firm matches. Expanded clones get a size class; other rows say once, few or many, or leave the size out.

CSVEKTRGKGINYEQYF | TGCAGCGTTGAAAAAACCAGGGGTAAGGGGATAAACTACGAGCAGTACTTC | . | TRBJ2-7 | . | TRBV29-1
CASSVNRGNTGELFF | TGTGCCAGCAGTGTTAACAGGGGGAACACCGGGGAGCTGTTTTTT | few | TRBJ2-2 | TRBD1 | TRBV7-3
CASSATGTPIYNEQFF | TGTGCCAGCAGCGCCACCGGGACACCGATATACAATGAGCAGTTCTTC | . | TRBJ2-1 | . | TRBV9
CASSQGGAMNTEAFF | TGTGCCAGCAGCCAAGGTGGGGCCATGAACACTGAAGCTTTCTTT | few | TRBJ1-1 | . | TRBV3-1/TRBV3-2
CASSEPGQGSGNTIYF | TGTGCCAGCAGTGAACCGGGACAGGGGTCTGGAAACACCATATATTTT | . | TRBJ1-3 | TRBD1 | TRBV6-1
CASSQDRVGGYTF | TGCGCCAGCAGCCAAGACAGGGTTGGGGGCTACACCTTC | . | TRBJ1-2 | . | TRBV4-1
CASSPGRGTDTQYF | TGTGCCAGCTCACCCGGGAGGGGCACAGATACGCAGTATTTT | . | TRBJ2-3 | TRBD2 | TRBV18
CASSLVDIDSGYTF | TGTGCCAGCAGCTTGGTGGACATCGATTCTGGCTACACCTTC | . | TRBJ1-2 | . | TRBV5-6
CASSDRGVGADTQYF | TGCGCCAGCAGTGATCGTGGGGTCGGGGCAGATACGCAGTATTTT | . | TRBJ2-3 | . | TRBV10-1
CASSPPTGRDRDEKLFF | TGTGCCAGCTCACCACCGACTGGTCGTGATCGGGATGAAAAACTGTTTTTT | . | TRBJ1-4 | . | TRBV18
CASSSLGQGVNNEQFF | TGCGCCAGCAGCTCGCTCGGACAGGGGGTAAACAATGAGCAGTTCTTC | . | TRBJ2-1 | TRBD1 | TRBV5-1
CATSGEGTDTQYF | TGTGCCACCAGCGGGGAAGGCACAGATACGCAGTATTTT | . | TRBJ2-3 | . | TRBV24-1
CATSEAGGDALKPDTQYF | TGTGCCACCAGTGAAGCCGGGGGGGACGCGTTAAAACCCGATACGCAGTATTTT | . | TRBJ2-3 | TRBD2 | TRBV24-1
CALYPRGLETQYF | TGTGCCTTATATCCCAGGGGGCTAGAGACCCAGTACTTC | . | TRBJ2-5 | TRBD1 | TRBV30
CATSSSRETQYF | TGTGCCACCAGTTCTAGTCGTGAGACCCAGTACTTC | . | TRBJ2-5 | . | TRBV24-1
CASRRDRGLENEKLFF | TGTGCCAGCAGGCGGGACAGGGGGCTAGAGAATGAAAAACTGTTTTTT | . | TRBJ1-4 | TRBD1 | TRBV2
CASSDPRYNEQFF | TGTGCCAGCAGTGACCCTAGATACAATGAGCAGTTCTTC | . | TRBJ2-1 | . | TRBV2
CAWSVPYSNQPQHF | TGTGCCTGGAGTGTACCCTATAGCAATCAGCCCCAGCATTTT | . | TRBJ1-5 | . | TRBV30
CASSLDPEAIHGYTF | TGTGCCAGCAGCTTAGACCCCGAGGCTATCCATGGCTACACCTTC | . | TRBJ1-2 | . | TRBV7-2
CAISESGQGDQPQHF | TGTGCCATCAGTGAGTCAGGGCAGGGTGATCAGCCCCAGCATTTT | . | TRBJ1-5 | . | TRBV10-3
CASSPGAEGPQHF | TGTGCCAGCTCACCGGGGGCCGAGGGGCCCCAGCATTTT | . | TRBJ1-5 | . | TRBV18
CASSEGNRVTGNEQFF | TGTGCCAGCAGTGAGGGAAACAGGGTCACCGGCAATGAGCAGTTCTTC | . | TRBJ2-1 | . | TRBV2
CASRPGHPIGNTIYF | TGTGCCAGCAGGCCGGGACACCCAATCGGGAACACCATATATTTT | . | TRBJ1-3 | . | TRBV6-4
CASSLRTDIQYF | TGTGCCAGCAGTTTGAGGACAGACATTCAGTACTTC | . | TRBJ2-4 | . | TRBV28
CASDRGGNSPLHF | TGTGCCAGTGACAGGGGTGGGAATTCACCCCTCCACTTT | . | TRBJ1-6 | TRBD1 | TRBV19
CASSFGNQPQHF | TGTGCCAGTAGTTTCGGCAATCAGCCCCAGCATTTT | few | TRBJ1-5 | . | TRBV19
CASSPRGSYASGNTIYF | TGTGCCAGCAGTCCCCGGGGAAGCTACGCCTCTGGAAACACCATATATTTT | . | TRBJ1-3 | . | TRBV27